This TCR beta chain originates from a study of control samples from healthy donors and cancer patients. Generated by immunoSEQ multiplex PCR, the TCRdb table keeps only in-frame clones and is missing some. The repertoire includes approximately 160,000 clones, about 94% of them detected once, and less than 0.75% sits in the top ten. This CDR3 contains 14 residues. Per germline, CDR1 KGHSH and CDR2 LQKENI. The V and J ends lost 1 base and 0 bases respectively, with 7 bases between them. The origin of this receptor is a woman younger than 45 in good health. V gene TRBV18 combines with J gene TRBJ2-7; tentative D call: TRBD2 (6 bases). Source material: blood. The CDR3 here is CASSPRGTSYEQYF. The CDR3 DNA reads TGTGCCAGCTCACCACGCGGGACCTCCTACGAGCAGTACTTC. Variable domain in full (rest from reference TRBV18 and TRBJ2-7): NAGVMQNPRHLVRRRGQEARLRCSPMKGHSHVYWYRQLPEEGLKFMVYLQKENIIDESGMPKERFSAEFPKEGPSILRIQQVVRGDSAAYFCASSPRGTSYEQYFGPGTRLTVT.